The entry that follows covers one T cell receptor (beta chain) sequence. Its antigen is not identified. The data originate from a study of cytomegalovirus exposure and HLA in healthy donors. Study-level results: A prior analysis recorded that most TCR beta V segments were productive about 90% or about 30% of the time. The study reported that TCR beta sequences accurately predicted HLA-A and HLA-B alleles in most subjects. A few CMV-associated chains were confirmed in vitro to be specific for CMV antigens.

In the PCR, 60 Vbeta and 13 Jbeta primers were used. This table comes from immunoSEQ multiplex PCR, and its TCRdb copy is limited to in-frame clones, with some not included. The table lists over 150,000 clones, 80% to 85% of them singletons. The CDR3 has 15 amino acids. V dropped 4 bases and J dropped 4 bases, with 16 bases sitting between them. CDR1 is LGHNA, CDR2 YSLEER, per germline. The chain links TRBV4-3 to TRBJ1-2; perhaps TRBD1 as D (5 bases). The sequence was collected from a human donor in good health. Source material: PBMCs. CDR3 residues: CASSPGTGMAYGYTF. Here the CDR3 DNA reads TGCGCCAGCAGCCCGGGGACTGGGATGGCCTATGGCTACACCTTC.